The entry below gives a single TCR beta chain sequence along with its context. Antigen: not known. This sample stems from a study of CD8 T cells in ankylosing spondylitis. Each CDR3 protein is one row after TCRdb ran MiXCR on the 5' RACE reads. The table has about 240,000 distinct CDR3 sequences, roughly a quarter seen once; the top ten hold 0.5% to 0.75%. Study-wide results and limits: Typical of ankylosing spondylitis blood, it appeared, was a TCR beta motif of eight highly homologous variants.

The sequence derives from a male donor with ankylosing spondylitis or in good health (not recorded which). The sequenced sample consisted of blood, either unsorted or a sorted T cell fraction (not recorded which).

CDR3 DNA sequence: TGCGCCAGCAGTGAGGTTAGAGTAGAGACCCAGTACTTC. It encodes CASSEVRVETQYF. The rearrangement joins TRBV10-2 to TRBJ2-5; no reliable D call. V gave up 2 bases and J gave up 4 bases, with 8 bases separating them. Germline V gene sequence: CDR1 WSHSY, CDR2 SAAADI. The CDR3 is 13 amino acids.